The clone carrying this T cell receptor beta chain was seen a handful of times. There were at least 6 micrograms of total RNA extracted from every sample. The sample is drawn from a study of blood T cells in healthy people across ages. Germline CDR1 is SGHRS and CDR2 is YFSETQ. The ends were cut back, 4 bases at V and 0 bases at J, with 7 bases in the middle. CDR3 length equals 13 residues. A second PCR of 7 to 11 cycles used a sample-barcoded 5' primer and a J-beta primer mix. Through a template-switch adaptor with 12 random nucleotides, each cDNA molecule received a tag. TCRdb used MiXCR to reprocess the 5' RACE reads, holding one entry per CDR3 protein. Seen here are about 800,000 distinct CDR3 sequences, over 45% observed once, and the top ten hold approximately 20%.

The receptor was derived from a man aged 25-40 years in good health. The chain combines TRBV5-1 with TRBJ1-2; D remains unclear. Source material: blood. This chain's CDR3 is CASSGNSNYGYTF. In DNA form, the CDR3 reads TGCGCCAGCAGCGGCAACTCTAACTATGGCTACACCTTC.